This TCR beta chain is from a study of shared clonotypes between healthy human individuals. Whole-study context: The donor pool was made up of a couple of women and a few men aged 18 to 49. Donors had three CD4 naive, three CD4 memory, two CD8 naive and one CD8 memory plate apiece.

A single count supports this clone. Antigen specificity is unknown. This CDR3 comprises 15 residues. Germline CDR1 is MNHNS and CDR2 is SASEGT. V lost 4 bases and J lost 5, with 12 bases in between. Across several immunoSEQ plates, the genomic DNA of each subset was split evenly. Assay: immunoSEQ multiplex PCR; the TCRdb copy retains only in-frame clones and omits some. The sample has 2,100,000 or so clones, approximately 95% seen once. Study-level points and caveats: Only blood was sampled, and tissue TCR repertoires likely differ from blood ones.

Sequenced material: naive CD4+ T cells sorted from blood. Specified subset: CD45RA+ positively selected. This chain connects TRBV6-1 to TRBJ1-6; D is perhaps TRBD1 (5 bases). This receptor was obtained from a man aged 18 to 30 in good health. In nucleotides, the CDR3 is TGTGCCAGCAGTGCCCGGGGGGAGGATAATTCACCCCTCCACTTT. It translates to CASSARGEDNSPLHF.